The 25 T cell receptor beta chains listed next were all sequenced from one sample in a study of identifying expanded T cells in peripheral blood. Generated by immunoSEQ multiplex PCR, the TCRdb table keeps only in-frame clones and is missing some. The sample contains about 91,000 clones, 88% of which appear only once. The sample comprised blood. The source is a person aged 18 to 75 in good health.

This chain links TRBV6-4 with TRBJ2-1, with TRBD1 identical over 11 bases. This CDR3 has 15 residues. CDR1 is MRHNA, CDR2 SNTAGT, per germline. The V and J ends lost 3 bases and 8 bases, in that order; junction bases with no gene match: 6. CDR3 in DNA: TGTGCCAGCAGTGAAGGGACAGGGGGTTTCGATGAGCAGTTCTTC. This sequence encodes CASSEGTGGFDEQFF.

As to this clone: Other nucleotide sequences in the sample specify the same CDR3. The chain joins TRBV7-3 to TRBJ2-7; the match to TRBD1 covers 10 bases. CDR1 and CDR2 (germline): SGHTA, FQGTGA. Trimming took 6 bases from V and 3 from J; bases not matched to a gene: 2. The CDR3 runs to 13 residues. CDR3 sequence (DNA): TGTGCCAGCAGTCGGGACAGGGGCTACGAGCAGTACTTC. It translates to CASSRDRGYEQYF.

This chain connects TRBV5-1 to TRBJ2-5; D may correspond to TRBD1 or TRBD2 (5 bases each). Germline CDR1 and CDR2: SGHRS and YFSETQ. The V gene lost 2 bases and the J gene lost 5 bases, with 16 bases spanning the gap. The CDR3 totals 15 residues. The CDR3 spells CASSFDSVGEETQYF. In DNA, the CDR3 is TGCGCCAGCAGCTTTGACAGCGTTGGGGAGGAGACCCAGTACTTC.

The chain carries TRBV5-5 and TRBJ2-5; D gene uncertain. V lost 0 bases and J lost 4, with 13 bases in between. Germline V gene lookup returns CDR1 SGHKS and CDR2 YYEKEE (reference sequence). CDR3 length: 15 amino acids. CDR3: CASSLAGLSTETQYF. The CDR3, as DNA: TGTGCCAGCAGCTTGGCCGGGCTATCAACAGAGACCCAGTACTTC. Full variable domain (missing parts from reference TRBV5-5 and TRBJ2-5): DAGVTQSPTHLIKTRGQQVTLRCSPISGHKSVSWYQQVLGQGPQFIFQYYEKEERGRGNFPDRFSARQFPNYSSELNVNALLLGDSALYLCASSLAGLSTETQYFGPGTRLLVL.

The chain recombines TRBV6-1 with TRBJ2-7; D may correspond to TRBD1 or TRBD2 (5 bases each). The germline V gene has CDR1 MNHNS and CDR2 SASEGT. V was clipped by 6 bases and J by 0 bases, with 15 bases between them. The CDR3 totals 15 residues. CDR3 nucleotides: TGTGCCAGCAGGCAGGACTGGGGGAGCTCCTACGAGCAGTACTTC. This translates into CASRQDWGSSYEQYF.

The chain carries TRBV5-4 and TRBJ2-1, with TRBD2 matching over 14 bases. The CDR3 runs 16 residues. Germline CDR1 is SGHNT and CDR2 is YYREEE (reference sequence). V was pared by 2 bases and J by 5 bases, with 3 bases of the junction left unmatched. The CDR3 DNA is TGTGCCAGCAGCTTCCCGGGACTAGCGGGAGACAATGAGCAGTTCTTC. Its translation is CASSFPGLAGDNEQFF.

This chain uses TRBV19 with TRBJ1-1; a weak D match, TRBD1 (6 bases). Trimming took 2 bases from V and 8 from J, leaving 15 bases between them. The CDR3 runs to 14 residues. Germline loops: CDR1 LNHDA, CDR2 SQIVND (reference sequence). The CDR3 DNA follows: TGTGCCAGTAGTATACAGGGGCGAGGTAGAGAAGCTTTCTTT. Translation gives CASSIQGRGREAFF.

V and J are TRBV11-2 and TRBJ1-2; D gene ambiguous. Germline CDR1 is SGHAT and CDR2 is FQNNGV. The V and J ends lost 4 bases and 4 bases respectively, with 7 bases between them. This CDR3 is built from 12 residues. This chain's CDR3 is CASSWTVYGYTF. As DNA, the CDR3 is TGTGCCAGCAGCTGGACGGTCTATGGCTACACCTTC.

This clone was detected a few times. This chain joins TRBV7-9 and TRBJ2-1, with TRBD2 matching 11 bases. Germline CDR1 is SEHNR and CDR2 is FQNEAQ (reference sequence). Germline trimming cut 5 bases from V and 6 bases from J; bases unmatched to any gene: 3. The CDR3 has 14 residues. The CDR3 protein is CASSLGLAGNEQFF. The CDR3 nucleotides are TGTGCCAGCAGCCTTGGACTAGCGGGCAATGAGCAGTTCTTC. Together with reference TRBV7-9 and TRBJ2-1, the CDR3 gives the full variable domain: DTGVSQNPRHKITKRGQNVTFRCDPISEHNRLYWYRQTLGQGPEFLTYFQNEAQLEKSRLLSDRFSAERPKGSFSTLEIQRTEQGDSAMYLCASSLGLAGNEQFFGPGTRLTVL.

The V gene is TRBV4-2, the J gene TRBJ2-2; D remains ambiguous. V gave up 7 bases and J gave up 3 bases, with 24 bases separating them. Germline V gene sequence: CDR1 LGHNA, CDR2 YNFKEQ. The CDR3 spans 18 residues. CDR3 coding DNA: TGTGCCAGCACTCAGAACGCGAGGTGGGTCTCCGACACCGGGGAGCTGTTTTTT. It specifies CASTQNARWVSDTGELFF.

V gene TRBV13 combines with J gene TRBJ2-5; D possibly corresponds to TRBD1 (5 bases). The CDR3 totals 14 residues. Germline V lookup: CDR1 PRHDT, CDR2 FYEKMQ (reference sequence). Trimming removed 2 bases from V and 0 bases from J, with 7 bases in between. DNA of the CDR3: TGTGCCAGCAGCTTAAAGGGGTACCAAGAGACCCAGTACTTC. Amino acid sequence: CASSLKGYQETQYF. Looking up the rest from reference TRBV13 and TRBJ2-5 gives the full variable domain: AAGVIQSPRHLIKEKRETATLKCYPIPRHDTVYWYQQGPGQDPQFLISFYEKMQSDKGSIPDRFSAQQFSDYHSELNMSSLELGDSALYFCASSLKGYQETQYFGPGTRLLVL.

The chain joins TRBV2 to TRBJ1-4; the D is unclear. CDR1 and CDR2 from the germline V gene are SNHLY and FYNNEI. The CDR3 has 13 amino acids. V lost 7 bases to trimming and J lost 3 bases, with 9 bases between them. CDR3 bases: TGTGCCAGCAAATGGGAGGCTAATGAAAAACTGTTTTTT. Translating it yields CASKWEANEKLFF.

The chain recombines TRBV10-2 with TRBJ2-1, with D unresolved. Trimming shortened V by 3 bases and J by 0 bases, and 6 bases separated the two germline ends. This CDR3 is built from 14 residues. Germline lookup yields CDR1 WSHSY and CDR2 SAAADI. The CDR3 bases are TGCGCCAGCAGTGAACTGAGCTCCTACAATGAGCAGTTCTTC. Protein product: CASSELSSYNEQFF.

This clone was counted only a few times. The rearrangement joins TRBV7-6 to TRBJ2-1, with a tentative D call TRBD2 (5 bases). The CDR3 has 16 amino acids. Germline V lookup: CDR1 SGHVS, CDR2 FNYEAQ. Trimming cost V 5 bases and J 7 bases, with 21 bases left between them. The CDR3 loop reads CASSPREWRAGNEQFF. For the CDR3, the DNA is TGTGCCAGCAGCCCCCGAGAGTGGCGGGCTGGAAATGAGCAGTTCTTC. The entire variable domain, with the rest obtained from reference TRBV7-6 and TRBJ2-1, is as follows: GAGVSQSPRYKVTKRGQDVALRCDPISGHVSLYWYRQALGQGPEFLTYFNYEAQQDKSGLPNDRFSAERPEGSISTLTIQRTEQRDSAMYRCASSPREWRAGNEQFFGPGTRLTVL.

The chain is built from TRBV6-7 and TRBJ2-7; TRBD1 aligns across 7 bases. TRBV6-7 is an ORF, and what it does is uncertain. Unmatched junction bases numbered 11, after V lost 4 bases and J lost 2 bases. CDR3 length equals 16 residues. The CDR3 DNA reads TGTGCCAGCAGTTCCCTGGGGACAGCGCCAACCTACGAGCAGTACTTC. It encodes CASSSLGTAPTYEQYF.

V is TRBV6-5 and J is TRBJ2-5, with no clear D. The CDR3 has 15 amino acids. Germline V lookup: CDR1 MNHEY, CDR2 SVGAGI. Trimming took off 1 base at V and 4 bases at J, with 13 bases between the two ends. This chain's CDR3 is CASSYLADAGETQYF. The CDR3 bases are TGTGCCAGCAGTTACTTGGCAGACGCAGGAGAGACCCAGTACTTC.

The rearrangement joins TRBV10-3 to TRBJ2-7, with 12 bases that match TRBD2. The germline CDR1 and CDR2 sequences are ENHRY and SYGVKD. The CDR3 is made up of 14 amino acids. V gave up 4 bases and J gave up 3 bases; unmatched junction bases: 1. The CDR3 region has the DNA TGTGCCATCAGTGGGACTAGCGGGAACTACGAGCAGTACTTC. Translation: CAISGTSGNYEQYF.

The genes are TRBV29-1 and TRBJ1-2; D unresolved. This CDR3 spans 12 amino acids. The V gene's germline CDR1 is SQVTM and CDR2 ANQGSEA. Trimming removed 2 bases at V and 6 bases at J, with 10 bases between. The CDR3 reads CSVEPGRDGYTF. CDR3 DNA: TGCAGCGTTGAACCGGGAAGAGATGGCTACACCTTC. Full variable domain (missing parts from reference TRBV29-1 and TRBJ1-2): SAVISQKPSRDICQRGTSLTIQCQVDSQVTMMFWYRQQPGQSLTLIATANQGSEATYESGFVIDKFPISRPNLTFSTLTVSNMSPEDSSIYLCSVEPGRDGYTFGSGTRLTVV.

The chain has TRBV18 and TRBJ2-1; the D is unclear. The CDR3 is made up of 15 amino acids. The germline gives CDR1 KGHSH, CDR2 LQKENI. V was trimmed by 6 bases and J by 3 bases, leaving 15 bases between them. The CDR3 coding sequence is TGTGCCAGCTCCCCGCTGGTTGTGTTCTACAATGAGCAGTTCTTC. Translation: CASSPLVVFYNEQFF.

The CDR3 region has the DNA TGCGCCAGCAGCTTAGACGGCTATAGCAATCAGCCCCAGCATTTT. Protein product: CASSLDGYSNQPQHF. V gene TRBV5-1 combines with J gene TRBJ1-5; the D is unclear. The CDR3 extends over 15 amino acids. Trimming cost V 2 bases and J 0 bases, with 9 bases left between them. Germline CDR1 is SGHRS and CDR2 is YFSETQ.

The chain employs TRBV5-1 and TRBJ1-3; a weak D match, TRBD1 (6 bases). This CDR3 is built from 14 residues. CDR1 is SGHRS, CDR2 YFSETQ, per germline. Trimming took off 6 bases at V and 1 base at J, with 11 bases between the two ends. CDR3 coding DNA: TGCGCCAGCAACTCAGGGGATTCTGGAAACACCATATATTTT. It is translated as CASNSGDSGNTIYF.

CDR3 protein: CASSPLFQAGGHTDTQYF. The CDR3 coding sequence is TGTGCCAGCAGTCCATTGTTCCAAGCGGGGGGACACACAGATACGCAGTATTTT. The V call is TRBV28, the J call TRBJ2-3; 9 bases fit TRBD2. V was pared by 5 bases and J by 2 bases, with 14 bases of the junction left unmatched. The CDR3 totals 18 residues. CDR1 and CDR2 (germline): MDHEN, SYDVKM.

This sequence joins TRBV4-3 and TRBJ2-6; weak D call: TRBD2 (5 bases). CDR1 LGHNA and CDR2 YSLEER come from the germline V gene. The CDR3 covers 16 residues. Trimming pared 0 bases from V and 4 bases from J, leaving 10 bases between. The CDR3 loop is CASSQDLGAGANVLTF. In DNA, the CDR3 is TGCGCCAGCAGCCAAGATCTGGGAGCCGGGGCCAACGTCCTGACTTTC.

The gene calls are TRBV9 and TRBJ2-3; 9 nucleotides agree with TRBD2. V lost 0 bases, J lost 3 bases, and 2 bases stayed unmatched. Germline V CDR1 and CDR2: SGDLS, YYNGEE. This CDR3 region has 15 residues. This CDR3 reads CASSVGAGGTDTQYF. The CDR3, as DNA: TGTGCCAGCAGCGTAGGTGCGGGAGGGACAGATACGCAGTATTTT. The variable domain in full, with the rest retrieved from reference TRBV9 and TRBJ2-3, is DSGVTQTPKHLITATGQRVTLRCSPRSGDLSVYWYQQSLDQGLQFLIQYYNGEERAKGNILERFSAQQFPDLHSELNLSSLELGDSALYFCASSVGAGGTDTQYFGPGTRLTVL.

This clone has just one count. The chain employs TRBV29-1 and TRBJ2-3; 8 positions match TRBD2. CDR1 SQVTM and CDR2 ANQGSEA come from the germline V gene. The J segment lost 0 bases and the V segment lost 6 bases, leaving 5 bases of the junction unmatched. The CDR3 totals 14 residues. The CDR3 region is CSVSAGVSTDTQYF. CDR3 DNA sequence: TGCAGCGTCTCAGCGGGGGTTAGCACAGATACGCAGTATTTT.